This T cell receptor beta chain comes out of a study of regulatory T cells in long-lasting Graves disease. Ten or more counts support this clonotype. Time point of the sample: newly diagnosed GD, antithyroid drugs for less than 3 months. The TCR library was made from RNA extracted from PBMCs. Arm-PCR of CDR3 regions and iRepertoire HTBI primers were used to build TCR beta libraries. Each CDR3 protein gets one entry after TCRdb re-called the multiplex PCR reads with MiXCR. The sample has roughly 430,000 distinct CDR3 sequences, about 17% seen once. The CDR3 extends over 14 amino acids. The germline V gene encodes CDR1 SGHRS and CDR2 YFSETQ. V lost 0 bases, J lost 6 bases, and 12 bases lay in between. The same sample was also studied in work on T cells in Graves' hyperthyroidism and ophthalmopathy.

This receptor was taken from a woman aged 25 to 39 with Graves disease. The rearrangement links TRBV5-1 to TRBJ1-2, with D perhaps TRBD1 (6 bases). The specimen was peripheral blood mononuclear cells (PBMCs), collected at new diagnosis, from a patient treated with antithyroid drugs. The chain's CDR3 is CASSLGTGPHGYTF. The CDR3 region has the DNA TGCGCCAGCAGCTTGGGTACAGGGCCCCATGGCTACACCTTC. The entire variable domain, with the rest obtained from reference TRBV5-1 and TRBJ1-2, is as follows: KAGVTQTPRYLIKTRGQQVTLSCSPISGHRSVSWYQQTPGQGLQFLFEYFSETQRNKGNFPGRFSGRQFSNSRSEMNVSTLELGDSALYLCASSLGTGPHGYTFGSGTRLTVV.